Following are 32 T cell receptor beta chains from one sample sequenced in a study of blood T cell repertoires in COVID-19 (dated by TCRdb to 2019 to 2021). Receptor amplification or capture employed the immunoSEQ multiplex PCR assay. TCRdb carries this immuneACCESS record with in-frame sequences only. Its versions omit some clonotypes, under half of them owing to an unresolved V gene in the studies checked, with the rest unexplained. The sample table contains about 230,000 clones; only one count was recorded for approximately 90% of them. The top ten hold roughly 2.6% of the sample. What was sequenced was peripheral blood. The origin of the receptors is a man aged 25 to 40 with COVID-19, enrolled during active disease.

This chain uses TRBV10-3 with TRBJ1-1; D is possibly TRBD1 (6 bases). The germline V gene has CDR1 ENHRY and CDR2 SYGVKD. Trimming pared 5 bases from V and 1 base from J, leaving 14 bases between. The length of the CDR3 is 15 residues. CDR3 nucleotides: TGTGCCATCAGTTACCGGACAGACCAGAACACTGAAGCTTTCTTT. Translation gives CAISYRTDQNTEAFF.

V usage is TRBV4-3 and J usage is TRBJ2-1; perhaps TRBD2 as D (6 bases). CDR3 length: 17 amino acids. V was clipped by 4 bases and J by 4 bases, with 20 bases between them. Germline V gene lookup returns CDR1 LGHNA and CDR2 YSLEER. The CDR3 spells CASSLAPRGSQYNEQFF. The CDR3 DNA is TGCGCCAGCAGCCTTGCCCCTCGGGGGTCCCAATACAATGAGCAGTTCTTC.

The chain uses TRBV30 and TRBJ1-2, with 7 bases fitting TRBD1. The CDR3 sequence is 13 residues long. V dropped 6 bases and J dropped 2; count of bases not matched to a gene: 6. Germline V gene lookup returns CDR1 GTSNPN and CDR2 SVGIG (reference sequence). The CDR3 nucleotides are TGTGCCTGCCCAAACAGGGGAAACTATGGCTACACCTTC. Translating gives CACPNRGNYGYTF.

The chain couples TRBV2 to TRBJ2-7, with 8 bases matching TRBD1. The CDR3 extends over 14 amino acids. Germline CDR1 reads SNHLY; CDR2 reads FYNNEI. Unmatched junction bases numbered 7, after V lost 6 bases and J lost 3 bases. The CDR3 sequence: CASRRDRSIYEQYF. The CDR3 DNA is TGTGCCAGCAGGCGGGACAGGAGCATCTACGAGCAGTACTTC.

The chain links TRBV6-6 to TRBJ1-2, with TRBD1 identical over 7 bases. The length of the CDR3 is 12 residues. Unmatched junction bases numbered 6, after V lost 8 bases and J lost 6 bases. Germline V CDR1 and CDR2: MNHNY, SVGAGI (reference sequence). CDR3 loop: CASQGGIDGYTF. CDR3 coding DNA: TGTGCCAGCCAGGGGGGCATTGATGGCTACACCTTC.

The chain employs TRBV19 and TRBJ2-3; TRBD2 agrees at 12 bases. This CDR3 spans 14 amino acids. Germline V gene data show CDR1 as LNHDA and CDR2 as SQIVND (reference sequence). V lost 9 bases to trimming and J lost 7 bases; unmatched junction nucleotides: 8. DNA for the CDR3: TGTGCCAGCCAACTAGCGGGAGGAGTAAATACGCAGTATTTT. It encodes CASQLAGGVNTQYF.

V and J are TRBV6-2 or TRBV6-3 and TRBJ2-5, with TRBD1 matching 7 bases. In germline, CDR1 is MNHEY, CDR2 SVGEGT. CDR3 length: 15 amino acids. Trimming cost V 0 bases and J 5 bases; bases outside gene matches: 6. The CDR3 here is CASSYSIGGGETQYF. DNA of the CDR3: TGTGCCAGCAGTTACTCGATAGGGGGCGGCGAGACCCAGTACTTC.

The genes are TRBV4-3 and TRBJ1-4; TRBD1 might be the D (5 bases). CDR1 is LGHNA and CDR2 is YSLEER in the germline V gene. The CDR3 spans 17 residues. The V gene lost 2 bases and the J gene lost 0 bases, with 13 bases spanning the gap. The CDR3 coding sequence is TGCGCCAGCAGCCAATGGTCCGGGACTGCAACTAATGAAAAACTGTTTTTT. As protein: CASSQWSGTATNEKLFF.

The rearrangement joins TRBV6-6 to TRBJ1-2; tentative D call: TRBD1 (5 bases). Germline assignment: CDR1 MNHNY and CDR2 SVGAGI (reference sequence). This CDR3 is built from 16 residues. The ends were cut back, 0 bases at V and 6 bases at J, with 17 bases in the middle. The CDR3 loop reads CASSYSGAPHIDGYTF. The DNA for the CDR3 is TGTGCCAGCAGTTACTCAGGGGCGCCCCATATCGATGGCTACACCTTC.

V and J are TRBV7-6 and TRBJ2-2; maybe TRBD2 (6 bases). The germline V gene encodes CDR1 SGHVS and CDR2 FNYEAQ. The CDR3 runs to 15 residues. The V end was cut by 2 bases, the J end by 6 bases, with 13 bases between. CDR3: CASSLRAWGAGELFF. CDR3 sequence (DNA): TGTGCCAGCAGCTTAAGGGCTTGGGGGGCCGGGGAGCTGTTTTTT.

The sample holds one count of this clone. The chain uses TRBV4-3 and TRBJ2-3; 7 bases fit TRBD2. Per the germline V gene, CDR1 is LGHNA and CDR2 is YSLEER. V trimming: 2 bases; J trimming: 0 bases; junction bases outside the gene matches: 5. This CDR3 contains 16 residues. In DNA, the CDR3 is TGCGCCAGCAGCCAACGATCGGGGGGTAGCACAGATACGCAGTATTTT. Translation: CASSQRSGGSTDTQYF.

The chain uses TRBV6-5 and TRBJ1-5; D possibly corresponds to TRBD1 (5 bases). From germline, CDR1 is MNHEY and CDR2 SVGAGI. V was cut by 8 bases and J by 0 bases, with 14 bases left in between. The CDR3 length is 15 residues. CDR3 sequence reads: CASQDTFYSNQPQHF. The CDR3 DNA reads TGTGCCAGCCAGGACACCTTTTATAGCAATCAGCCCCAGCATTTT.

Concerning this clone: Other nucleotide sequences in the sample specify the same CDR3. This rearrangement joins TRBV27 to TRBJ1-2; 11 bases map to TRBD1. The CDR3 contains 13 residues. With 4 bases clipped from V and 5 bases from J, the junction kept 0 bases outside the gene matches. Per germline, CDR1 MNHEY and CDR2 SMNVEV (reference sequence). The CDR3 is CASSWDRGYGYTF. For the CDR3, the DNA is TGTGCCAGCAGTTGGGACAGGGGGTATGGCTACACCTTC.

The chain joins TRBV19 to TRBJ1-2; D is perhaps TRBD1 (5 bases). Germline V gene data show CDR1 as LNHDA and CDR2 as SQIVND (reference sequence). CDR3 length equals 14 residues. V dropped 4 bases and J dropped 7 bases, with 16 bases sitting between them. CDR3 residues: CASSTRALRFGYTF. The CDR3 DNA follows: TGTGCCAGTAGTACCAGGGCACTTCGTTTTGGCTACACCTTC.

V usage is TRBV7-2 and J usage is TRBJ1-5; 7 bases match TRBD1. Losses at the gene ends were 3 bases for V and 6 bases for J; bases not matched to a gene: 2. This CDR3 is built from 13 residues. Germline values: CDR1 SGHTA, CDR2 FQGNSA. As DNA, the CDR3 is TGTGCCAGCAGCTTGACAGGGACTCAGCCCCAGCATTTT. It encodes CASSLTGTQPQHF.

This chain uses TRBV9 with TRBJ2-1, with 10 bases lining up with TRBD2. V was pared by 1 base and J by 1 base, with 5 bases of the junction left unmatched. Germline loops: CDR1 SGDLS, CDR2 YYNGEE. The CDR3 covers 17 residues. In DNA, the CDR3 is TGTGCCAGCAGCGTATCCGGTAGCGGGAGGTCCTACAATGAGCAGTTCTTC. This encodes CASSVSGSGRSYNEQFF.

The chain joins TRBV10-3 to TRBJ1-1; D is undetermined. CDR3 length: 12 residues. CDR1 ENHRY and CDR2 SYGVKD come from the germline V gene. The ends were cut back, 0 bases at V and 9 bases at J, with 8 bases in the middle. CDR3 DNA: TGTGCCATCAGTGAGTCGGAGGCTAAAGCTTTCTTT. It yields the protein CAISESEAKAFF.

This chain joins TRBV7-2 and TRBJ2-7; D is perhaps TRBD2 (6 bases). The V end was cut by 0 bases, the J end by 5 bases, with 20 bases between. Germline assignment: CDR1 SGHTA and CDR2 FQGNSA. CDR3 size: 17 residues. The DNA for the CDR3 is TGTGCCAGCAGCTTAGCAAGTCCGGGAGCGTTTTCTGACGAGCAGTACTTC. Amino acid sequence: CASSLASPGAFSDEQYF.

The genes are TRBV5-1 and TRBJ2-7, with 10 bases that match TRBD1. The CDR3 sequence is 13 residues long. V shed 7 bases, J shed 5 bases, and the junction held 6 bases outside the gene matches. CDR1 is SGHRS, CDR2 YFSETQ, per germline. The DNA of the CDR3 is TGCGCCAGCCGACCGGGACAGGGGAACGAGCAGTACTTC. The encoded protein is CASRPGQGNEQYF.

Remarks on this clone: Other DNA sequences of this sample code for an identical CDR3. The chain carries TRBV6-2 or TRBV6-3 and TRBJ1-2; D possibly corresponds to TRBD1 (5 bases). Germline V gives CDR1 MNHEY, CDR2 SVGEGT. The CDR3 totals 13 residues. V lost 0 bases, J lost 8 bases, and 10 bases lay in between. For the CDR3, the DNA is TGTGCCAGCAGTTACTCCAGGGTTCGCGGCTACACCTTC. Amino acid sequence: CASSYSRVRGYTF.

The genes are TRBV11-2 and TRBJ2-1, with TRBD2 matching 10 bases. The CDR3 spans 17 residues. Losses at the gene ends were 1 base for V and 6 bases for J; bases not matched to a gene: 9. The germline gives CDR1 SGHAT, CDR2 FQNNGV. The CDR3 DNA sequence: TGTGCCAGCAGCTTAGTCGTCCCTAGCGGGAGTCGCAATGAGCAGTTCTTC. Its protein product is CASSLVVPSGSRNEQFF.

The V and J genes are TRBV2 and TRBJ1-5; D possibly corresponds to TRBD1 (5 bases). The CDR3 consists of 14 residues. V was clipped by 6 bases and J by 4 bases, with 13 bases between them. CDR1 and CDR2 (germline): SNHLY, FYNNEI. CDR3 nucleotides: TGTGCCAGCAGGATGACAGAGGTAAATCAGCCCCAGCATTTT. Its protein is CASRMTEVNQPQHF.

The V call is TRBV27, the J call TRBJ2-3, with 11 bases identical to TRBD2. Looked up from germline, CDR1 is MNHEY and CDR2 is SMNVEV (reference sequence). The junction had 6 bases not matched to a gene; V was cut back by 5 bases and J by 2 bases. The CDR3 has 16 residues. This chain's CDR3 is CASSPRLAGTTDTQYF. The CDR3, as DNA: TGTGCCAGCAGTCCCAGACTAGCGGGAACCACAGATACGCAGTATTTT.

The V call is TRBV2, the J call TRBJ1-6; 7 bases are shared with TRBD1. This CDR3 is 16 amino acids long. Germline V gene lookup returns CDR1 SNHLY and CDR2 FYNNEI. V lost 9 bases and J lost 7; bases outside the gene matches: 15. The CDR3, as DNA: TGTGCCAGGAGGAATGACAGGGAGAGTCTAAATTCACCCCTCCACTTT. Translating it yields CARRNDRESLNSPLHF.

V is TRBV6-1 and J is TRBJ2-1; D possibly corresponds to TRBD1 (6 bases). CDR1 and CDR2 (germline): MNHNS, SASEGT. Trimming cost V 2 bases and J 5 bases, with 13 bases left between them. The CDR3 runs 15 residues. The CDR3 loop is CASSERAGDHNEQFF. Here the CDR3 DNA reads TGTGCCAGCAGTGAAAGGGCAGGGGATCACAATGAGCAGTTCTTC.

The chain carries TRBV6-6 and TRBJ2-2, with unresolved D. The CDR3 extends over 12 amino acids. Trimming cost V 6 bases and J 2 bases, with 4 bases left between them. CDR1 and CDR2 (germline): MNHNY, SVGAGI (reference sequence). The CDR3 bases are TGTGCCAGCAGCTTAAACACCGGGGAGCTGTTTTTT. Amino acid sequence: CASSLNTGELFF.

CDR3 amino acids: CASSLASAGGTYNEQFF. In DNA form, the CDR3 reads TGTGCCAGCAGCTTAGCATCAGCGGGGGGCACCTACAATGAGCAGTTCTTC. This chain joins TRBV7-2 and TRBJ2-1; 9 nucleotides line up with TRBD2. The V and J ends lost 0 bases and 2 bases, in that order; junction bases with no gene match: 5. Germline CDR1 and CDR2: SGHTA and FQGNSA. This CDR3 has 17 amino acids.

The chain recombines TRBV11-2 with TRBJ2-7, with D uncertain. The CDR3 runs 12 residues. Looked up from germline, CDR1 is SGHAT and CDR2 is FQNNGV. V was shortened by 2 bases and J by 4 bases, with 6 bases between the two germline ends. This CDR3 is CASSLRSYEQYF. The CDR3 nucleotides read TGTGCCAGCAGCTTACGCAGTTACGAGCAGTACTTC.

The chain couples TRBV27 to TRBJ2-1, with 8 bases identical to TRBD2. Looked up from germline, CDR1 is MNHEY and CDR2 is SMNVEV (reference sequence). The CDR3 runs to 15 residues. Trimming cost V 3 bases and J 4 bases; bases outside gene matches: 5. Here the CDR3 DNA reads TGTGCCAGCAGTTTTTACGGGGGGGATTACAATGAGCAGTTCTTC. Encoded protein: CASSFYGGDYNEQFF.

The chain has TRBV28 and TRBJ2-1, with D possibly being TRBD2 (6 bases). The V end was cut by 2 bases, the J end by 8 bases, with 10 bases between. CDR1 and CDR2 (germline): MDHEN, SYDVKM. The CDR3 consists of 13 residues. In nucleotides, the CDR3 is TGTGCCAGCAGTTTAGCCCGGAGGGATGAGCAGTTCTTC. It translates to CASSLARRDEQFF.

The CDR3 sequence: CASSEAGKNTEAFF. In nucleotides, the CDR3 is TGTGCCAGCAGTGAAGCGGGCAAGAACACTGAAGCTTTCTTT. The chain joins TRBV2 to TRBJ1-1; D is undetermined. The CDR3 contains 14 residues. Germline V gene data show CDR1 as SNHLY and CDR2 as FYNNEI. Trimming stripped 0 bases from V and 1 base from J, with 6 bases between. The full variable domain, with the rest looked up from reference TRBV2 and TRBJ1-1, is EPEVTQTPSHQVTQMGQEVILRCVPISNHLYFYWYRQILGQKVEFLVSFYNNEISEKSEIFDDQFSVERPDGSNFTLKIRSTKLEDSAMYFCASSEAGKNTEAFFGQGTRLTVV.

CDR3 sequence reads: CASSYGTGGRETQYF. CDR3 nucleotides: TGTGCCAGCAGTTACGGGACAGGGGGTAGGGAGACCCAGTACTTC. The chain carries TRBV6-5 and TRBJ2-5; 11 bases are shared with TRBD1. The CDR3 has 15 amino acids. The germline V gene has CDR1 MNHEY and CDR2 SVGAGI. Trimming removed 2 bases from V and 5 bases from J; junction bases left unmatched: 4.